This TCR beta chain was identified in a study of radiation and T cells in renal cell carcinoma (dated by TCRdb to about 2020). A note on the overall study: A total of around 50 samples underwent TCR beta sequencing, made up of some 26 tumors and around 27 peripheral blood samples. The last blood draw occurred 4 weeks after radiation, at the same time as nephrectomy. Across all 50 or so samples, 3,800,000 or so unique CDR3 nucleotide sequences encoding 2 million to 3 million unique CDR3 amino acid sequences were identified.

Per the publication, the time point label means: blood 4 weeks post-SBRT, at nephrectomy. According to the study, the label for this sample's treatment or condition signals: 15 Gy SBRT to primary tumor, nephrectomy 4 weeks later. Samples were obtained from a clinical trial, in which 15 Gy stereotactic body radiation therapy was delivered to primary renal cell carcinomas and nephrectomy was performed 4 weeks later. To follow tumor-enriched clonotypes, peripheral blood was collected serially from radiation-treated patients at baseline and again at 2 weeks and 4 weeks after SBRT. All patients had renal cell carcinoma with clear cell pathology. Genomic DNA for TCR sequencing was prepared using the QIAamp DNA Blood Mini Kit (Qiagen). The analyses included just those samples that passed every quality control check. This clone was detected only once. Its antigen is still unknown. Per-base quality was not reported, and no clone a single base away is much larger than it.

The research as a whole found: Because the trial had a single-armed design, the trial could not examine how radiation dose or scheduling affected the TCR repertoire. In blood, the top tumor clonotypes increased from baseline to 2 weeks after radiation and then shrank by 4 weeks, which suggests a temporary expansion of tumor-resident clones. Because no pretreatment tumor biopsies were available, whether clonotypes were present in the tumor at baseline could not be determined. Tracking of blood repertoire dynamics stopped at less than five weeks after treatment, with no follow-up past that point.

The immunoSEQ kit was used, according to the manufacturer's recommendations, to generate TCR beta libraries from genomic DNA. For library preparation, a first multiplex PCR was performed with proprietary primers, followed by a second PCR in which unique barcodes were added, and bead cleanups were performed after each round. Each sample batch included a kit-provided positive control reaction and a negative control reaction. The final libraries underwent checking on an Agilent 4200 TapeStation D1000 ScreenTape, volumetric pooling, and quantification by qPCR. Sequencing was performed on an Illumina NextSeq500 using a MidOutput 150-cycle cartridge, with 156 Read1 cycles, 15 Index1 cycles, and the kit custom primers. The pooled library was loaded at approximately 1 pM with an approximately 20% PhiX control spike-in. For the original study's pipeline: The vendor-processed data were analyzed in R, and a clonotype was defined as all T cells that share the same CDR3 nucleotide sequence. For clone abundance analyses, frequencies were normalized to the 10,000 most abundant clones per sample. Public T cell clones, which averaged fewer than five per sample, were excluded before analysis. Tumor-enriched and baseline blood-enriched clonotypes were defined by at least a 32-fold difference in abundance between compartments. Clonotypes expanded or contracted between blood time points were identified with a beta-binomial differential abundance model. Tumor-blood repertoire similarity was measured with the Baroni-Urbani and Buser coefficient, and group comparisons used two-tailed Wilcoxon tests in R. TCRdb stores this immuneACCESS table with in-frame sequences only. Part of the clones is absent; in the studies checked, under half of the shortfall reflects unresolved V genes, and no reason is known for the rest. V and J calls and clone size are copied from that table; D and trimming were computed from the DNA. This sample lists approximately 150,000 clones; 86% were detected once. The top ten constitute around a sixth of the sample.

At the junction V is shortened by 7 bases and J by 0 bases, with 7 bases in between. The CDR3 measures 13 amino acids from cysteine to phenylalanine. Just CDR3 DNA is preserved here, 39 bases in frame from base 1. CDR1 is given as WSHSY and CDR2 as SAAADI, both from the germline V gene. This clonotype was sampled from a woman aged 45-59 years with renal cell carcinoma. The sample consisted of blood, taken from a patient whose treatment included radiotherapy and nephrectomy. The receptor chain draws on TRBV10-2 and TRBJ2-1; a tentative D call is TRBD1 (6 bases match). The DNA sequence is given as TGCGCCAGCAAGGACAGCTCCTACAATGAGCAGTTCTTC. Its protein is CASKDSSYNEQFF.